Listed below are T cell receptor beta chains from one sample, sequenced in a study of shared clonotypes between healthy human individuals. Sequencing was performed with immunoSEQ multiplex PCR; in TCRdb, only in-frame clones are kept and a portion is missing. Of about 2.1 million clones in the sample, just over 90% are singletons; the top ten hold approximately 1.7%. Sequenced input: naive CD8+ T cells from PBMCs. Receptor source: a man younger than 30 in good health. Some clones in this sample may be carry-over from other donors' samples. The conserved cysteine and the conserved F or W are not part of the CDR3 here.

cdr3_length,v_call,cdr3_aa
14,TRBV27,ASDFSGIENTGELF
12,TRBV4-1,ASSPVGAGNTIY
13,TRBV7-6,ASSPKQGTSYEQY
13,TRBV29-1,SSNGVGVGQETQY
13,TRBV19,ASSIKLRTYNEQF
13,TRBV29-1,SARTSGNPTDTQY
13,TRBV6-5,ASSRSQDSNTEAF
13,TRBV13,ASSTTTGSLYEQY
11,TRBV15,ATSPGGGSGYT
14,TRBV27,ASSPSVGAFTDTQY
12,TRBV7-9,ASSSGDRGPEAF
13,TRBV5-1,ASASGRGGSAEAF
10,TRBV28,ASSLRAAEAF
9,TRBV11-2,ASSLGQEGT
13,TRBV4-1,ASSQEGARLGGYT
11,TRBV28,ASNQSGDYEQY
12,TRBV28,ASSSPAGYTEAF
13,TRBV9,ASSPGQEMNTEAF
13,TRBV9,ASSGGDRNNEKLF
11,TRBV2,ASSGGRAYEQY
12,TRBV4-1,ASSHGGMNTEAF
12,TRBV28,ASSLYRLGYEQY
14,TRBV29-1,SVAGTSFSSSYEQY
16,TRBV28,ASSFRSRSFGGDYGYT
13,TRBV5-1,ASSLGEFSTDTQY
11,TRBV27,ASSPRQGFTCT
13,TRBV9,ASSVLARGWETQY
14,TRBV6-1,ASSELQGALSYEQY
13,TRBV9,ASSVEDTWGYGYT
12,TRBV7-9,ASTNEGNHGELF
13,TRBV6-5,ASRLLGTPNYGYT
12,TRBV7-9,ASRGGSPPYEQY
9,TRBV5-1,ASSSTTEAF
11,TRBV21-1,ASSKEQGTEAF
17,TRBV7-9,ASSLGPASGRAAWVEQY
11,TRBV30,AWSVGRTGEQY
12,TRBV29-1,SVEGLVAGETQY
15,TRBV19,ASSIVGQKKTNTEAF
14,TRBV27,ASLRLAGGVPGELF
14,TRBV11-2,ASSLTVISGANVLT
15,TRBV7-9,ASSPSDGSGSGNEQF
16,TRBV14,ASSHKNDGPWMVDTQY
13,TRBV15,ATSGPGEGNQPQH
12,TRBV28,ASSPQGDNYGYT
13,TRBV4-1,ASSQMTSGGETQY
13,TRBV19,ASSILSGSIHEQY
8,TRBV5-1,ASSLGAAF
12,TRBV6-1,ASSEGGLSYGYT
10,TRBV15,ATRGRNQPQH
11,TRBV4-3,ATGGLGPGEQY
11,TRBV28,ASSLRGWSPLH
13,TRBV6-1,ASSAGTGFSYEQY
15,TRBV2,ASSDLGRQSSYNEQF